Listed here is a single T cell receptor beta chain. Its cognate antigen is unknown. These data belong to a study of brain T cells in children with intractable seizures. Findings of the study overall: Patients' HCMV serostatus was unknown; virus specificity rests on CDR3 similarity alone. Pre- and post-surgery blood differed in depth, so pre-surgery absences may be undersampling.

The sequenced cases were selected for having the highest brain T cell transcript signatures. Before surgery, patients took at least one anti-epileptic drug. The V gene lost 0 bases and the J gene lost 2 bases, with 11 bases spanning the gap. CDR1 and CDR2 (germline): MNHEY, SMNVEV (reference sequence). The CDR3 loop spans 16 amino acids. Assay: immunoSEQ multiplex PCR; the TCRdb copy retains only in-frame clones and omits some. This sample carries some 76,000 clones, about 93% of them seen once, and the ten largest clones take more than 1.5%. The material sequenced was peripheral blood, taken at surgery. The receptor's source is a boy in the first two years of life with tuberous sclerosis and intractable seizures. The chain couples TRBV27 to TRBJ2-1; D might be TRBD1 (6 bases). CDR3 sequence: CASSLSQGSPYNEQFF. DNA for the CDR3: TGTGCCAGCAGTTTATCCCAGGGGAGCCCCTACAATGAGCAGTTCTTC.